These 24 T cell receptor beta chains share one sample of origin, sequenced in a study of regulatory T cells in long-lasting Graves disease. In building TCR beta libraries, iRepertoire HTBI primers were used together with Arm-PCR of CDR3 regions. TCRdb itself ran the multiplex PCR reads through MiXCR, one entry per CDR3 protein. This table holds over 500,000 distinct CDR3 sequences, 16% found once. Time point: newly diagnosed GD, antithyroid drugs for less than 3 months. Construction of the TCR library relied on RNA isolated from PBMCs. The same data also contributed to another study, on T cells in Graves' hyperthyroidism and ophthalmopathy.

The material was peripheral blood mononuclear cells (PBMCs), obtained at new diagnosis, from a patient treated with antithyroid drugs. The receptors come from a woman under 40 with Graves disease.

There are many counts of this clonotype. The rearrangement joins TRBV28 to TRBJ2-1, with a possible D match to TRBD1 (6 bases). V dropped 1 base and J dropped 0 bases, with 13 bases sitting between them. Germline CDR1 and CDR2: MDHEN and SYDVKM. The CDR3 sequence is 17 residues long. CDR3 sequence (DNA): TGTGCCAGCAGTTTATATTTAGGGGGTAGCTCCTACAATGAGCAGTTCTTC. Protein: CASSLYLGGSSYNEQFF.

This clonotype was picked up many times. This sequence joins TRBV28 and TRBJ2-7; D unresolved. The CDR3 contains 14 residues. Trimming left V 3 bases short and J 4 bases short, with 13 bases between. Per the germline V gene, CDR1 is MDHEN and CDR2 is SYDVKM. CDR3 DNA sequence: TGTGCCAGCAGTTTCCCGGGTGTTGGTTACGAGCAGTACTTC. Its protein is CASSFPGVGYEQYF.

This clonotype was seen repeatedly, ten times or more. The chain links TRBV28 to TRBJ1-2; D gene unclear. Germline V gives CDR1 MDHEN, CDR2 SYDVKM. The V end lost 8 bases, the J end lost 7 bases, and 8 bases lay between the germline ends. The CDR3 has 10 residues. As DNA, the CDR3 is TGTGCCAGCCGCCGGCTTGGCTACACCTTC. Residues: CASRRLGYTF.

This clonotype was seen only a few times. V and J are TRBV19 and TRBJ2-1, with TRBD2 matching 8 bases. The CDR3 length is 12 residues. The germline gives CDR1 LNHDA, CDR2 SQIVND (reference sequence). The V and J ends lost 6 bases and 13 bases, in that order; junction bases with no gene match: 8. CDR3: CASRWAGGDQFF. In nucleotides, the CDR3 is TGTGCCAGTAGGTGGGCGGGAGGAGACCAGTTCTTC.

The table lists this clonotype with many counts. The V and J genes are TRBV20-1 and TRBJ2-1; D is possibly TRBD1 (6 bases). V was pared by 5 bases and J by 4 bases, with 9 bases between. Germline V CDR1 and CDR2: DFQATT, SNEGSKA (reference sequence). The CDR3 runs 12 residues. CDR3 sequence reads: CSADRLYNEQFF. The CDR3 coding sequence is TGCAGTGCTGACAGGTTGTACAATGAGCAGTTCTTC.

A few counts support this clonotype. This chain links TRBV19 with TRBJ1-5, with 9 nucleotides matching TRBD1. The junction had 5 bases not matched to a gene; V was cut back by 4 bases and J by 7 bases. CDR1 is LNHDA and CDR2 is SQIVND in the germline V gene (reference sequence). This CDR3 spans 14 amino acids. The CDR3 sequence is CASSTRTGDQPQHF. The CDR3 nucleotides are TGTGCCAGTAGTACCAGGACAGGGGACCAGCCCCAGCATTTT.

The rearrangement joins TRBV27 to TRBJ2-7; D gene ambiguous. This CDR3 spans 15 amino acids. The V gene lost 3 bases and the J gene lost 0 bases, with 12 bases spanning the gap. Germline-derived CDR1 and CDR2 are MNHEY and SMNVEV (reference sequence). The CDR3 coding sequence is TGTGCCAGCAGTTTCGCCTTCCAGAGCTCCTACGAGCAGTACTTC. Translation gives CASSFAFQSSYEQYF.

This clonotype was seen only a few times. The chain recombines TRBV30 with TRBJ1-2; a possible D gene is TRBD1 (5 bases). Trimming removed 0 bases at V and 8 bases at J, with 16 bases between. The germline V gene has CDR1 GTSNPN and CDR2 SVGIG (reference sequence). The CDR3 loop spans 14 amino acids. CDR3 bases: TGTGCCTGGAGTGTACTCAGCGGGGCAGGAGGCTACACCTTC. It yields the protein CAWSVLSGAGGYTF.

This clonotype was observed at least ten times. The chain's CDR3 is CASTQWGTEAFF. CDR3 coding DNA: TGTGCCAGCACCCAATGGGGCACTGAAGCTTTCTTT. The rearrangement joins TRBV28 to TRBJ1-1; no clear D. Trimming removed 7 bases from V and 4 bases from J, with 10 bases in between. This CDR3 spans 12 amino acids. The germline V gene encodes CDR1 MDHEN and CDR2 SYDVKM.

This clonotype was counted many times. The V gene is TRBV28, the J gene TRBJ1-1; D is uncertain. V was cut by 6 bases and J by 5 bases, with 13 bases left in between. The CDR3 extends over 13 amino acids. From germline, CDR1 is MDHEN and CDR2 SYDVKM. CDR3 sequence (DNA): TGTGCCAGCAGCCCCCCCGGGCGGACTGAAGCTTTCTTT. This sequence encodes CASSPPGRTEAFF.

This clonotype was seen ten or more times. The genes are TRBV2 and TRBJ1-4; D remains ambiguous. Deletions cut 3 bases from V and 4 bases from J, with 15 bases between. The CDR3 is made up of 16 amino acids. The germline V gene has CDR1 SNHLY and CDR2 FYNNEI. CDR3 sequence (DNA): TGTGCCAGCAGTGAGAGGTCGGCTGGGGTTAATGAAAAACTGTTTTTT. Amino acid sequence: CASSERSAGVNEKLFF.

This clonotype was observed at least ten times. CDR3 loop: CAISPNTGLGEEKLFF. The CDR3 DNA is TGTGCCATCAGCCCTAATACCGGGCTAGGAGAAGAAAAACTGTTTTTT. The chain links TRBV10-3 to TRBJ1-4; no clear D gene. Trimming removed 6 bases at V and 8 bases at J, with 22 bases between. Germline V gives CDR1 ENHRY, CDR2 SYGVKD. The CDR3 length is 16 residues.

This clonotype was found a few times. The V gene is TRBV4-1, the J gene TRBJ1-1; D unresolved. This CDR3 is 12 amino acids long. V gave up 6 bases and J gave up 8 bases, with 13 bases separating them. Germline loops: CDR1 MGHRA, CDR2 YSYEKL. CDR3 region: CASRLGLIEAFF. CDR3 DNA: TGCGCCAGCAGGCTGGGCCTAATCGAAGCTTTCTTT.

In this sample, this clonotype turned up many times. The V call is TRBV7-8, the J call TRBJ2-5; D uncertain. This CDR3 is 15 amino acids long. V was clipped by 1 base and J by 4 bases, with 13 bases between them. The germline CDR1 and CDR2 sequences are SGHVS and FQNEAQ. The CDR3 reads CASSLEVPGAETQYF. The CDR3 coding sequence is TGTGCCAGCAGCTTAGAAGTCCCGGGTGCAGAGACCCAGTACTTC.

The chain combines TRBV5-1 with TRBJ2-7; D may be TRBD1 (5 bases). CDR1 and CDR2 (germline): SGHRS, YFSETQ. The germline V and J ends were trimmed by 2 bases and 2 bases, with 8 bases remaining between them. This CDR3 spans 13 amino acids. The CDR3 spells CASSLQAPYEQYF. The CDR3 DNA follows: TGCGCCAGCAGCTTACAGGCCCCCTACGAGCAGTACTTC.

There are many counts of this clonotype. The chain is built from TRBV27 and TRBJ2-1; D uncertain. With 3 bases removed from V and 3 bases from J, the gap between germline ends came to 9 bases. The CDR3 has 14 residues. Germline CDR1 is MNHEY and CDR2 is SMNVEV (reference sequence). The CDR3 region is CASSFSPDYNEQFF. The CDR3 DNA reads as TGTGCCAGCAGTTTCTCTCCAGACTACAATGAGCAGTTCTTC.

The chain joins TRBV5-1 to TRBJ2-3, with 7 bases matching TRBD2. Germline CDR1 is SGHRS and CDR2 is YFSETQ. This CDR3 region has 16 residues. V lost 2 bases, J lost 4 bases, and 10 bases stayed unmatched. The DNA for the CDR3 is TGCGCCAGCAGCTTTGGCGCTGGCCGGGGGGCAGATACGCAGTATTTT. It encodes CASSFGAGRGADTQYF.

J is TRBJ2-7 and V is TRBV5-8, with 10 nucleotides matching TRBD1. The trim removed 5 bases at V and 2 bases at J, leaving 4 bases unmatched. The germline V gene has CDR1 SGHTS and CDR2 YDEGEE. The CDR3 is made up of 14 amino acids. The CDR3 reads CASRLTGGPYEQYF. DNA for the CDR3: TGTGCCAGCAGATTGACAGGGGGCCCCTACGAGCAGTACTTC.

This clonotype was seen ten or more times. V is TRBV28 and J is TRBJ2-1; D not certain. Trimming removed 2 bases at V and 8 bases at J, with 16 bases between. This CDR3 has 15 residues. Germline-derived CDR1 and CDR2 are MDHEN and SYDVKM. The CDR3 here is CASSLVPSLVDEQFF. CDR3 coding DNA: TGTGCCAGCAGTTTAGTCCCTTCCCTTGTGGATGAGCAGTTCTTC. Filled out from reference TRBV28 and TRBJ2-1, the complete variable domain reads DVKVTQSSRYLVKRTGEKVFLECVQDMDHENMFWYRQDPGLGLRLIYFSYDVKMKEKGDIPEGYSVSREKKERFSLILESASTNQTSMYLCASSLVPSLVDEQFFGPGTRLTVL.

V and J are TRBV7-9 and TRBJ2-5; TRBD1 is a possible D gene (6 bases). Germline V gene data show CDR1 as SEHNR and CDR2 as FQNEAQ (reference sequence). The length of the CDR3 is 14 residues. V gave up 5 bases and J gave up 7 bases, with 17 bases separating them. As DNA, the CDR3 is TGTGCCAGCAGCCAAACAGGGCGCCCGTGGACCCAGTACTTC. It translates to CASSQTGRPWTQYF. The variable domain in full, completed from reference TRBV7-9 and TRBJ2-5, reads DTGVSQNPRHKITKRGQNVTFRCDPISEHNRLYWYRQTLGQGPEFLTYFQNEAQLEKSRLLSDRFSAERPKGSFSTLEIQRTEQGDSAMYLCASSQTGRPWTQYFGPGTRLLVL.

This clonotype was seen ten or more times. The chain couples TRBV7-9 to TRBJ2-7; D is possibly TRBD1 or TRBD2 (5 bases each). V shed 5 bases and J shed 6 bases, with 17 bases lying between them. The germline V gene encodes CDR1 SEHNR and CDR2 FQNEAQ (reference sequence). This CDR3 is 14 amino acids long. The CDR3 bases are TGTGCCAGCAGCCCCGGGACGTGGGGCACCGAGCAGTACTTC. Its translation is CASSPGTWGTEQYF.

This clonotype was counted at least ten times. The V gene is TRBV10-3, the J gene TRBJ1-2; 7 bases are a match to TRBD1. This CDR3 spans 13 amino acids. V was clipped by 2 bases and J by 4 bases; unmatched bases: 1. Germline V gives CDR1 ENHRY, CDR2 SYGVKD. The chain's CDR3 is CAISETGVYGYTF. CDR3 nucleotides: TGTGCCATCAGTGAGACAGGGGTCTATGGCTACACCTTC.

Remarks on this clonotype: It may be a read error: a sequence one base away is much more abundant. J is TRBJ1-4 and V is TRBV6-1, with D possibly matching TRBD1 (6 bases). The CDR3 has 15 residues. V was clipped by 6 bases and J by 8 bases, with 19 bases between them. The V gene's germline CDR1 is MNHNS and CDR2 SASEGT. The CDR3 reads CASRSRDKGGEKLFF. The CDR3 DNA reads as TGTGCCAGCAGGAGCCGGGACAAGGGCGGCGAAAAACTGTTTTTT.

This clonotype was seen a handful of times. Its ends do not fully match the called genes, so a read error is possible. The CDR3 here is CASSQEGRRNEKLFF. CDR3 in DNA: TGCGCCAGCAGCCAAGAGGGACGGCGGAATGAAAAACTGTTTTTT. V gene TRBV7-8 combines with J gene TRBJ1-4; a weak D match, TRBD1 (5 bases). There are 15 residues in the CDR3. The germline CDR1 and CDR2 sequences are SGHVS and FQNEAQ.